This T cell receptor (beta chain) was identified in a study of OX40 agonist ivuxolimab in advanced cancers. Study summary: Patients were treated with ivuxolimab, an agonistic anti-OX40 (CD134) antibody. Patients receiving dose escalation had hepatocellular carcinoma, melanoma, renal cell or head and neck cancer. Points from the study as a whole: Partial responders receiving 0.1-3.0 mg/kg showed among the lowest clonal expansion.

Here immunoSEQ multiplex PCR was the method, and the copy in TCRdb shows in-frame clones only, minus some. The sample has roughly 20,000 clones, over 75% seen once. A note on this clone: No antigen is known for it.

V was clipped by 5 bases and J by 5 bases; unmatched bases: 6. The germline gives CDR1 SEHNR, CDR2 FQNEAQ (reference sequence). The length of the CDR3 is 15 residues. This receptor was obtained from an adult with an advanced solid tumor such as melanoma, head and neck, liver or kidney cancer. The J gene is TRBJ1-4, the V gene TRBV7-9, with 9 positions matching TRBD1. This specimen was CD4+ or CD8+ T cells sorted from blood, taken in a trial of the OX40 agonist ivuxolimab. The DNA for the CDR3 is TGTGCCAGCAGCAGCGGGACAGGGTTCAATGAAAAACTGTTTTTT. This sequence encodes CASSSGTGFNEKLFF.